This record covers a single T cell receptor beta chain. This entry comes from a study of T cell repertoires in aging, cancer and after chemotherapy. Rearranged V-D-J TRB sequences were amplified with a mixed TRB-A/B primer pool. TCRdb analysed the multiplex PCR reads with MiXCR anew, one entry per CDR3 protein. Here the sample spans 1,500 to 2,000 distinct CDR3 sequences, under 60% being singletons. Amplification of TCR beta used genomic DNA extracted from peripheral blood. This CDR3 comprises 20 residues. Trimming removed 6 bases from V and 6 bases from J; junction bases left unmatched: 26. CDR1 and CDR2 (germline): SQVTM, ANQGSEA.

The receptor was isolated from a human donor with a blood cancer. V gene TRBV29-1 combines with J gene TRBJ2-3, with TRBD2 matching 11 bases. Sequenced material: blood. The CDR3 DNA reads as TGCAGCGTCAATAAATCGGGGGGACTAGCGGAAGAGGGGAGGATGGATACGCAGTATTTT. This translates into CSVNKSGGLAEEGRMDTQYF.